Below are 5 T cell receptor beta chains sequenced from a single sample in a study of blood T cell repertoires in COVID-19. Sequencing used immunoSEQ multiplex PCR; TCRdb keeps in-frame clones, though not all of them. The sample lists some 87,000 clones, approximately 80% occurring once. Sequencing was performed on peripheral blood. The receptors were sampled from a woman in her 70s with active or convalescent COVID-19.

The genes are TRBV5-1 and TRBJ2-1; 8 positions match TRBD1. CDR3 length: 13 residues. The V and J ends lost 4 bases and 9 bases, in that order; junction bases with no gene match: 6. The V gene's germline CDR1 is SGHRS and CDR2 YFSETQ. DNA of the CDR3: TGCGCCAGCAGCCTACAGGGGGTTGGTGAGCAGTTCTTC. Translating it yields CASSLQGVGEQFF. The variable domain in full, completed from reference TRBV5-1 and TRBJ2-1, reads KAGVTQTPRYLIKTRGQQVTLSCSPISGHRSVSWYQQTPGQGLQFLFEYFSETQRNKGNFPGRFSGRQFSNSRSEMNVSTLELGDSALYLCASSLQGVGEQFFGPGTRLTVL.

The rearrangement links TRBV27 to TRBJ2-3, with TRBD2 matching over 7 bases. Germline V lookup: CDR1 MNHEY, CDR2 SMNVEV (reference sequence). CDR3 length: 12 residues. With 8 bases clipped from V and 3 bases from J, the junction kept 2 bases outside the gene matches. Written as DNA, the CDR3 is TGTGCCAGCGGGACTACTACAGATACGCAGTATTTT. This encodes CASGTTTDTQYF.

V usage is TRBV24-1 and J usage is TRBJ1-2; D is possibly TRBD1 (6 bases). CDR3 size: 14 residues. V gave up 6 bases and J gave up 8 bases, with 18 bases separating them. The germline gives CDR1 KGHDR, CDR2 SFDVKD. The CDR3 coding sequence is TGTGCCACCAGTCCGGGGGGCGGGGTTCGAGGCTACACCTTC. This gives the protein CATSPGGGVRGYTF.

V usage is TRBV4-3 and J usage is TRBJ2-7; 15 bases line up with TRBD2. J gave up 2 bases and V 1 base, and 6 bases lay outside the gene matches. There are 18 residues in the CDR3. Germline CDR1 reads LGHNA; CDR2 reads YSLEER. CDR3 sequence (DNA): TGCGCCAGCAGCCAAGCCTATGGGACTAGCGGGGGGCCCTACGAGCAGTACTTC. It specifies CASSQAYGTSGGPYEQYF.

This chain connects TRBV7-9 to TRBJ1-1; D perhaps matches TRBD1 (6 bases). Deletions cut 3 bases from V and 0 bases from J, with 17 bases between. Germline-derived CDR1 and CDR2 are SEHNR and FQNEAQ (reference sequence). The CDR3 has 17 residues. CDR3: CASSFADRTTMNTEAFF. Here the CDR3 DNA reads TGTGCCAGCAGCTTCGCCGACAGGACCACGATGAACACTGAAGCTTTCTTT.